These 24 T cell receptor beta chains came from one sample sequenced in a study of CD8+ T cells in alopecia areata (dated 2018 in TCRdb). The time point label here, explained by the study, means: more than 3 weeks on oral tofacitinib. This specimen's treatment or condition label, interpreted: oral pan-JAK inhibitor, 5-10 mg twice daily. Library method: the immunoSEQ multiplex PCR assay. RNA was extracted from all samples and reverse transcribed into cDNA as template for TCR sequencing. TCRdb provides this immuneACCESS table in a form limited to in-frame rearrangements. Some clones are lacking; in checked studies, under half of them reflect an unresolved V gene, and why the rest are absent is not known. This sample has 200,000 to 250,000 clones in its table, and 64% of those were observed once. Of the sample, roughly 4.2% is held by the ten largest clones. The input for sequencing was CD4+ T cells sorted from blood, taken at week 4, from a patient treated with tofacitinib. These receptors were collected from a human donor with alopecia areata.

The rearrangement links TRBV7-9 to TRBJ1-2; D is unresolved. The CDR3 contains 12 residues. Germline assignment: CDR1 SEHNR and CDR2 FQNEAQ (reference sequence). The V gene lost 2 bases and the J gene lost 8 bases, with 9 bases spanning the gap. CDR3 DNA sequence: TGTGCCAGCAGCTTATCTAATAGCGGCTACACCTTC. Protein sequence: CASSLSNSGYTF.

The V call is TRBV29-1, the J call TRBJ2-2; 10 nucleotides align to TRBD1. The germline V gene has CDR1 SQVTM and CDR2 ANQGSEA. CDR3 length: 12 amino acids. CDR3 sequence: CGGQGDTGELFF. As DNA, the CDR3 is TGCGGAGGACAGGGGGACACCGGGGAGCTGTTTTTT.

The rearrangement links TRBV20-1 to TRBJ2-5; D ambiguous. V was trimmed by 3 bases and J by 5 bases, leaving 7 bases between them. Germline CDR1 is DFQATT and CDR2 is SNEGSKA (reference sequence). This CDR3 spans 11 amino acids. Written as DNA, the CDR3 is TGCAGTGCTAGGACGGTGGAGACCCAGTACTTC. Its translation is CSARTVETQYF.

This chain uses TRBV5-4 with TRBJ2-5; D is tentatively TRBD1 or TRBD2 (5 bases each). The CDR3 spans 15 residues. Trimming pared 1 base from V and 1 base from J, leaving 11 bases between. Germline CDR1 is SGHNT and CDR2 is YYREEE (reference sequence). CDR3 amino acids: CASSLQGPTQETQYF. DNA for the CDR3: TGTGCCAGCAGCTTGCAGGGACCGACCCAAGAGACCCAGTACTTC.

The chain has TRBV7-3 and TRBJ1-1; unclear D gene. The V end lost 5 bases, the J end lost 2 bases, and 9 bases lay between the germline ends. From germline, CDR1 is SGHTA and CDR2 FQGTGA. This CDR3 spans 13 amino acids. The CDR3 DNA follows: TGTGCCAGCAGCCGCGGACTAAACACTGAAGCTTTCTTT. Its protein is CASSRGLNTEAFF.

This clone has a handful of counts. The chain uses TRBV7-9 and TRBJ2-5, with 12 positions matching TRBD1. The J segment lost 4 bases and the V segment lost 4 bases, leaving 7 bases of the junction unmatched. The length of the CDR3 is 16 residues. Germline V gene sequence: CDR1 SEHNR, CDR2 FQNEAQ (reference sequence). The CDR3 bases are TGTGCCAGCAGCTCGCTGGGGACAGGGGGCGGAGAGACCCAGTACTTC. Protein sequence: CASSSLGTGGGETQYF.

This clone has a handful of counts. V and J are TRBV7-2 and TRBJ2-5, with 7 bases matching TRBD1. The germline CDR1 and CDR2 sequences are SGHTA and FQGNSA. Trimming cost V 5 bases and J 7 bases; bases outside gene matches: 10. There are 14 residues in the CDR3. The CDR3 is CASSPRQGRVTQYF. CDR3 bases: TGTGCCAGCAGCCCCCGACAGGGAAGGGTGACCCAGTACTTC.

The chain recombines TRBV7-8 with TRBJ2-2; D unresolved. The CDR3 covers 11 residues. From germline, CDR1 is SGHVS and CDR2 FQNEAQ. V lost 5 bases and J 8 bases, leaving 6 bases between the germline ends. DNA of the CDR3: TGTGCCAGCAGCATCCAAGGGGAGCTGTTTTTT. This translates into CASSIQGELFF. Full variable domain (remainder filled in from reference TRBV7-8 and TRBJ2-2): GAGVSQSPRYKVAKRGQDVALRCDPISGHVSLFWYQQALGQGPEFLTYFQNEAQLDKSGLPSDRFFAERPEGSVSTLKIQRTQQEDSAVYLCASSIQGELFFGEGSRLTVL.

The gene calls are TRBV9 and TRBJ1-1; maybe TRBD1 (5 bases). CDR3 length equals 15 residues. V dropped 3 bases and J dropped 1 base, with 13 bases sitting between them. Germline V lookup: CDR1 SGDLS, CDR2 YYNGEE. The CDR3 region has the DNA TGTGCCAGCAGCGCCGGGGCCCCTGGGAACACTGAAGCTTTCTTT. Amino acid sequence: CASSAGAPGNTEAFF.

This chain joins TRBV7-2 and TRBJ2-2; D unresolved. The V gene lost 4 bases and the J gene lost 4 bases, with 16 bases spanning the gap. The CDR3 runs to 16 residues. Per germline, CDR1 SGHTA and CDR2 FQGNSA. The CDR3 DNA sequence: TGTGCCAGCAGCTATTTCAGTGGAGATCCCACCGGGGAGCTGTTTTTT. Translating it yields CASSYFSGDPTGELFF.

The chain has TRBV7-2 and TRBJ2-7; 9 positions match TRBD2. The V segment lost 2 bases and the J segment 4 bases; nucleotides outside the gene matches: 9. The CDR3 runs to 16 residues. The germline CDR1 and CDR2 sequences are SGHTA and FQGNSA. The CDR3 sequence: CASSLNQLAGVYEQYF. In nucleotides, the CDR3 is TGTGCCAGCAGCTTAAACCAACTAGCGGGCGTGTACGAGCAGTACTTC.

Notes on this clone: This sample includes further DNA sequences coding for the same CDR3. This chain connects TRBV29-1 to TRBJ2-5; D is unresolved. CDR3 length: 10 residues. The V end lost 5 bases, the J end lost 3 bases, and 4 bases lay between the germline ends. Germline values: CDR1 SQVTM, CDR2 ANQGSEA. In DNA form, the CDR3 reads TGCAGCGTTCGAAAAGAGACCCAGTACTTC. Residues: CSVRKETQYF.

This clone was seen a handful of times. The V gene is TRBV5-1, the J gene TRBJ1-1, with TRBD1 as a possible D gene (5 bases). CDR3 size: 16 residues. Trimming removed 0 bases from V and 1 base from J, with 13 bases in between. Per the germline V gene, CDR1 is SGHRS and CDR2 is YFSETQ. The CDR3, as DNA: TGCGCCAGCAGCTTGGCCCTATACGGGGGGAACACTGAAGCTTTCTTT. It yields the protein CASSLALYGGNTEAFF.

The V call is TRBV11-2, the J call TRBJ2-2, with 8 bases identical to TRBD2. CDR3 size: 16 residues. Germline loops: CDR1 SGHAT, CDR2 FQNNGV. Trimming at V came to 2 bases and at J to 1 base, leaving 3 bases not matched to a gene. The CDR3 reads CASSLIAGLNTGELFF. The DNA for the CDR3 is TGTGCCAGCAGCTTAATAGCGGGATTGAACACCGGGGAGCTGTTTTTT.

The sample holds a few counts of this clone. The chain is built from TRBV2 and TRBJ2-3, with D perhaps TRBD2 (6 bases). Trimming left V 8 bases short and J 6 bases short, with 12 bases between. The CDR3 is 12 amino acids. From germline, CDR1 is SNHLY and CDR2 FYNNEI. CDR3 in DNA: TGTGCCAGCGCCACCCGGGGGGATACGCAGTATTTT. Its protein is CASATRGDTQYF.

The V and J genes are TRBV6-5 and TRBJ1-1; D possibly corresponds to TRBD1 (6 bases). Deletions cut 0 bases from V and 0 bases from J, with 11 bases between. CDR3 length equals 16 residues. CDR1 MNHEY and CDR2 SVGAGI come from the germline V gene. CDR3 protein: CASSYSDRGVNTEAFF. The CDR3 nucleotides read TGTGCCAGCAGTTACTCAGATAGGGGGGTGAACACTGAAGCTTTCTTT.

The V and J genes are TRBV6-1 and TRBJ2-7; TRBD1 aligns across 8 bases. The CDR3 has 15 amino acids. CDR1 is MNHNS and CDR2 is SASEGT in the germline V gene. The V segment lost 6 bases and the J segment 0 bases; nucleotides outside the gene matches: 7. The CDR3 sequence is CASSTDRGVSYEQYF. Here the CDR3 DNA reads TGTGCCAGCAGCACCGACAGGGGCGTCTCCTACGAGCAGTACTTC.

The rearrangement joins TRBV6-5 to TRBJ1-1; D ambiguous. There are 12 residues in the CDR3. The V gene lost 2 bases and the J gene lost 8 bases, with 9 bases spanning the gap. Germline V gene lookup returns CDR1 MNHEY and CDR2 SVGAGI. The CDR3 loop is CASSYPGGEAFF. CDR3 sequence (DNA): TGTGCCAGCAGTTACCCTGGTGGAGAAGCTTTCTTT.

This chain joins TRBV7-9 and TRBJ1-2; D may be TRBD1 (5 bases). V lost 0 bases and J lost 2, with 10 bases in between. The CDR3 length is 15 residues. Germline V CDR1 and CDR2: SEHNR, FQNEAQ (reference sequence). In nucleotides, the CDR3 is TGTGCCAGCAGCTTAGCGGGCAGGGAGAACTATGGCTACACCTTC. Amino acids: CASSLAGRENYGYTF.

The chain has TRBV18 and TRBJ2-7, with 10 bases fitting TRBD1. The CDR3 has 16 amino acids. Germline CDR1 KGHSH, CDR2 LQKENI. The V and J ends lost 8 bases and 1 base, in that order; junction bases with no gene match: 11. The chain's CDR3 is CASPLFRDRGSYEQYF. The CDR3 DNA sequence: TGTGCCAGCCCTTTATTCCGGGACAGGGGATCCTACGAGCAGTACTTC.

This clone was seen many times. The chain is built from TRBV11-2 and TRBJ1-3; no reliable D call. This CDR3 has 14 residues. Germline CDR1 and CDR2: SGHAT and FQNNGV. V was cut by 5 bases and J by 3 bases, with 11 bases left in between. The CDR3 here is CASSPAIGGNTIYF. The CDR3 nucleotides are TGTGCCAGCAGCCCTGCTATAGGTGGAAACACCATATATTTT.

The CDR3 sequence is CASSLTGTGVGHGYTF. CDR3 nucleotides: TGTGCCAGCAGCCTGACCGGGACAGGGGTTGGGCATGGCTACACCTTC. The chain joins TRBV7-2 to TRBJ1-2; TRBD1 matches 10 bases. The CDR3 contains 16 residues. The J segment lost 6 bases and the V segment lost 5 bases, leaving 12 bases of the junction unmatched. CDR1 and CDR2 from the germline V gene are SGHTA and FQGNSA.

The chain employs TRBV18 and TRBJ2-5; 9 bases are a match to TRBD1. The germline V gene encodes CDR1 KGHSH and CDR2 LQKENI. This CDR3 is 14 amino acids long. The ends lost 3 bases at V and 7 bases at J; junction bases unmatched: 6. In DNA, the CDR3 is TGTGCCAGCTCACCGCGGACAGGGGACGCGACCCAGTACTTC. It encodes CASSPRTGDATQYF.

CDR3 protein: CASNEDNSYEQYF. DNA of the CDR3: TGTGCCAGCAACGAGGACAACTCCTACGAGCAGTACTTC. The rearrangement joins TRBV11-1 to TRBJ2-7, with D perhaps TRBD1 (5 bases). This CDR3 region has 13 residues. The germline CDR1 and CDR2 sequences are SGHAT and FQDESV (reference sequence). V was shortened by 7 bases and J by 0 bases, with 10 bases between the two germline ends.